This T cell receptor beta chain appears in the sequencing data of a study of T cell responses to AZD1222 COVID-19 vaccine listed by TCRdb under 2021. Some background on the complete study: Because spike-specific TCR depth and breadth did not differ between the two schedules, AZD1222 recipients who got a second dose at roughly 4 weeks were pooled with those who got a second dose at roughly 12 weeks. A total of approximately 240 trial participants underwent TCR sequencing, of whom about 210 received two doses of AZD1222 and about 25 received two doses of the MenACWY control vaccine. Trial participants were enrolled into age subgroups of 18-55, 56-69 and 70-plus years, which contained 148, 28 and 57 TCR-sequenced participants, respectively. Study-level results and caveats: Because no day 14 peak-response samples were available, repertoires were characterized only after the peak T cell response. Spike-specific TCR breadth and depth rose significantly after two AZD1222 doses compared with day 0 and with MenACWY recipients. The 56-69-year group was small, and its depth increase did not reach significance, likely because of low power. The vaccine-associated CD4 TCRs covered the entire spike protein, and the dominant responses fell in regions 160-218 and 743-854. Conclusions about previously exposed vaccinees are limited because only six or seven AZD1222 recipients were SARS-CoV-2 seropositive at baseline. Participants were mostly white British, with more females than males. The authors suggested clonal diversity may have been underestimated. Reportedly, close to half of the unique spike-specific TCRs recognized epitopes lying outside the regions that are mutated in the B.1.351 and B.1.1.7 variants.

The CDR3 regions of human TCRbeta chains were analyzed by immunosequencing. In the authors' own workflow: TCRs in the repertoires were matched against a reference library of SARS-CoV-2-specific TCRs that had been generated with the MIRA antigen-specificity platform. Breadth meant the fraction of unique TCRs that were SARS-CoV-2-associated, whereas depth meant the fraction of total T cells that were SARS-CoV-2-associated. Using the MIRA data, each spike-specific TCR was assigned both to the spike region to which the TCR was reactive and to a CD4 or CD8 class. Log10-transformed breadth and depth values were compared by one-way ANOVA with Sidak's multiple comparisons tests. This immuneACCESS table, as held by TCRdb, lists in-frame sequences with V and J called but not all clones. Of the missing ones, under half trace to an unresolved V gene in checked studies; the others have no known cause. V and J calls and clone size follow that table, whereas D and trimming were derived from the DNA. The sample includes around 100,000 clones, with approximately 90% observed a single time. Roughly 15% of the sample is taken by the ten largest.

The sample's time point label, in plain terms: baseline before first vaccination. Vaccinee samples came from UK trials COV001 and COV002, including a single-blind randomized controlled phase 2/3 trial of AZD1222 (ChAdOx1 nCoV-19) in healthy adults. Trial participant PBMC samples were collected at day 0 and day 28 after the second dose for TCRbeta chain sequencing. According to the germline V gene, CDR1 reads SGHRS and CDR2 reads YFSETQ. At the junction V is shortened by 3 bases and J by 5 bases, with 14 bases in between. Including the terminal cysteine and phenylalanine, the CDR3 comprises 15 residues. The only DNA kept is the CDR3, 45 bases in frame from the first base. Concerning this clone: The antigen it binds to is not known. No clone much larger than this one lies a single base away; base qualities are absent.

The rearrangement combines TRBV5-1 with TRBJ2-2; the D gene is perhaps TRBD2, on 6 matching bases. The input for sequencing was peripheral blood, taken on day 0 of AZD1222 vaccination. The receptor's source is an adult in good health. The nucleotide sequence is TGCGCCAGCAGCTCGGTGGAGGGCATAACCGGGGAGCTGTTTTTT. Translation gives CASSSVEGITGELFF.